The T cell receptor beta chain under discussion was sequenced for a study of T cells after yellow fever vaccination. The authors made TCR cDNA by 5'RACE template switching, adding a universal primer site and UMIs. TCRdb processed the 5' RACE reads anew with MiXCR; each CDR3 protein has one entry. The sample has some 340,000 distinct CDR3 sequences; around 10% are singletons. This clonotype has just a few counts. The CDR3 has 14 amino acids. Deletions cut 5 bases from V and 4 bases from J, with 14 bases between. CDR1 is MNHEY, CDR2 SVGEGT, per germline. The specimen was CD4+ T cells sorted from PBMCs, collected 45 days after the yellow fever booster vaccination. This sequence was found in a man aged 18 to 30 who received the YFV17D yellow fever vaccine. The chain couples TRBV6-2 or TRBV6-3 to TRBJ2-5; D may be TRBD2 (7 bases). The CDR3 sequence is CASSPEGGPETQYF. The CDR3 bases are TGTGCCAGCAGTCCCGAGGGGGGGCCAGAGACCCAGTACTTC.